This TCR beta chain was obtained from a study of T cells in Graves' hyperthyroidism and ophthalmopathy. Researchers took RNA transcripts and amplified the TCR beta CDR3 regions from them. First-round RT-PCR targeting the TCR CDR3 was performed with the HTBI primer set. TCRdb analysed the multiplex PCR reads with MiXCR anew, one entry per CDR3 protein. Of around 620,000 distinct CDR3 sequences in the sample, approximately 15% were seen once. Germline V lookup: CDR1 DFQATT, CDR2 SNEGSKA (reference sequence). This CDR3 is built from 14 residues. Trimming took 0 bases from V and 10 from J, leaving 16 bases between them.

This chain uses TRBV20-1 with TRBJ2-1; maybe TRBD2 (5 bases). The sample taken for sequencing was blood. This clonotype was obtained from a woman aged 18-29 years with Graves' ophthalmopathy. CDR3 nucleotide sequence: TGCAGTGCTAGAGACCCCCTCGGAGGTTGGGAGCAGTTCTTC. It is translated as CSARDPLGGWEQFF.